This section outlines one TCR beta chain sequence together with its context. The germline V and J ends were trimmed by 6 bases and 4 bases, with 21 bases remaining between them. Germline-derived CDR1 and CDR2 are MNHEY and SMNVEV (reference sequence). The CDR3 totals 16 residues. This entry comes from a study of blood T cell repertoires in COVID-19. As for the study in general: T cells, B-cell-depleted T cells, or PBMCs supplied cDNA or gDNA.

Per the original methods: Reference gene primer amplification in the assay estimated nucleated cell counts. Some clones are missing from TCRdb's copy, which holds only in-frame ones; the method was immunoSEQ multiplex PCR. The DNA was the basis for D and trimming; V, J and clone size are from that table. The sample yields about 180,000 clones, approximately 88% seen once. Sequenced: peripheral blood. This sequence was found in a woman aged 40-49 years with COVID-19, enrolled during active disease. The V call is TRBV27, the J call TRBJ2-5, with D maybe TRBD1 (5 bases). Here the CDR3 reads CASSQVGRGKAETQYF. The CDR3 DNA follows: TGTGCCAGCAGCCAAGTCGGAAGGGGAAAGGCAGAGACCCAGTACTTC.